This T cell receptor (beta chain) was profiled in a study of blood T cell repertoires in COVID-19. Germline loops: CDR1 SGDLS, CDR2 YYNGEE. The CDR3 is 15 amino acids. Trimming shortened V by 2 bases and J by 2 bases, and 11 bases separated the two germline ends. Original handling: Estimation of nucleated cell counts was performed using reference gene primer amplification. Method: immunoSEQ multiplex PCR; TCRdb's copy keeps in-frame clones and lacks some. For V, J and clone size, that table is used; D and trimming come from the DNA. Of 150,000 to 180,000 clones in the sample, 70% to 85% were seen once.

The chain is built from TRBV9 and TRBJ1-3; maybe TRBD1 (5 bases). This receptor was obtained from a woman in her fifties or sixties with acute or convalescent COVID-19. Sequencing was carried out using peripheral blood. Here the CDR3 DNA reads TGTGCCAGCAGCGTGCAGGGAACGGCTGGAAACACCATATATTTT. The encoded protein is CASSVQGTAGNTIYF.